This is a list of T cell receptor beta chains from one sample in a study of cytomegalovirus exposure and HLA in healthy donors. The protocol was immunoSEQ multiplex PCR, while the TCRdb copy is restricted to in-frame clones and leaves out a portion. The sample shows about 330,000 clones, roughly 89% of them seen only once. The specimen was PBMCs. The receptor source for this set is a woman aged 18-29 years in good health and CMV-seronegative. Each CDR3 is given without its conserved first and last residue. Each record gives: V gene, J gene, CDR3 protein.

v_gene: TRBV7-3
j_gene: TRBJ2-3
CDR3aa: ASRSEGTDTQY

v_gene: TRBV5-4
j_gene: TRBJ1-3
CDR3aa: ASSFTGSSGNTIY

v_gene: TRBV7-9
j_gene: TRBJ2-7
CDR3aa: ASSFVNRIGEQY

v_gene: TRBV4-1
j_gene: TRBJ1-2
CDR3aa: ASSQTPAVVGYGYT

v_gene: TRBV5-4
j_gene: TRBJ1-2
CDR3aa: ASRPGLEYGYT

v_gene: TRBV7-9
j_gene: TRBJ2-7
CDR3aa: ASSRLAGGLLEQY

v_gene: TRBV10-3
j_gene: TRBJ2-3
CDR3aa: AISRDRGLTDTQY

v_gene: TRBV2
j_gene: TRBJ2-7
CDR3aa: ASAGRASGSINEQY

v_gene: TRBV30
j_gene: TRBJ1-1
CDR3aa: AWSAQGDTEAF

v_gene: TRBV4-3
j_gene: TRBJ1-2
CDR3aa: ASSQEGAGLVYGYT

v_gene: TRBV5-8
j_gene: TRBJ2-5
CDR3aa: ASSLSPGQETQY

v_gene: TRBV29-1
j_gene: TRBJ2-1
CDR3aa: SVELPPARHEQF

v_gene: TRBV6-1
j_gene: TRBJ2-7
CDR3aa: ASSEYYSAVPYEQY

v_gene: TRBV5-6
j_gene: TRBJ2-5
CDR3aa: ASSLAGTGEQETQY

v_gene: TRBV9
j_gene: TRBJ2-2
CDR3aa: ASSVDPLVATGELF

v_gene: TRBV7-2
j_gene: TRBJ2-3
CDR3aa: ASSFGLATDTQY

v_gene: TRBV6-1
j_gene: TRBJ2-3
CDR3aa: ASGTGGDPDTQY

v_gene: TRBV6-1
j_gene: TRBJ1-1
CDR3aa: ASSESVGRAF